Reported below is one TCR beta chain. No antigen is known for it. Oncomine TCR Beta short-read sequencing was applied to DNA from cultured CD4+ T cells. TCRdb recomputed calls from the PCR reads with MiXCR, one row per CDR3 protein. Of approximately 13,000 distinct CDR3 sequences in the sample, around 52% were seen once. CDR3 size: 18 residues. With V trimmed by 3 bases and J by 4 bases, 13 bases remained unmatched. The germline V gene has CDR1 MDHEN and CDR2 SYDVKM. These data belong to a study of vaccination and CD4 T cells after COVID-19. Stated treatment: roughly nine-day PBMC culture with coronavirus spike peptide pools or control peptides (ViraFEST assay). In this cohort, PCR tests turned positive between March and December 2020, predating US Alpha, Beta and Delta variants. Study-wide points: Post-infection sampling omitted early timepoints and covered relatively few convalescent patients.

The receptor's source is a human donor who had recovered from COVID-19. The sample was CD4+ T cells from blood, cultured in vitro. The chain uses TRBV28 and TRBJ2-1; 9 bases map to TRBD2. CDR3 nucleotide sequence: TGTGCCAGCAGTTTGGGGTACGCCGAGCGGGAGGCGTACAATGAGCAGTTCTTC. Protein product: CASSLGYAEREAYNEQFF.